This T cell receptor (beta chain) is from a study of cytomegalovirus exposure and HLA in healthy donors (dated by TCRdb to between 2016 and 2019). As for the study more broadly: An earlier analysis of roughly 500 of the donors reported about 250 Gb of sequence data and about 100 million unique TCR beta sequences from roughly 200 million T cells. About 280 gigabases of sequencing data and around 85 million unique TCR sequences made up an early release that covered about 640 HLA-typed donors. Of the 350 to 400 genotyped donors, about 80% fell in the genetic ancestry cluster associated with self-reported Caucasian donors. The study aimed to test whether cataloging public T cell receptors could reveal signatures of past pathogen exposure. The study used immunosequencing to profile the T cell repertoires of approximately 630 subjects and linked those repertoires to cytomegalovirus serostatus. Along with the approximately 670-subject first cohort, a separate validation cohort of 120 different subjects was used. High-throughput TCR immunosequencing, statistical association of individual TCRs with disease status, and machine learning were combined to predict cytomegalovirus infection status. In a later analysis, previously published TCR beta repertoires from fewer than 750 donors were re-analyzed and high-resolution HLA genotyping was added so that TCR occurrence patterns could be studied. Rather than using new phenotypic data, the later analysis identified candidate immune exposures from TCR beta sequences and from how often those sequences occurred across donors. To decide whether each TCR beta V gene segment behaved as functional or pseudogenic, an earlier analysis of approximately 620 of the donors relied on high-throughput TCR beta sequencing. Donor age, sex, ethnicity and CMV serostatus were compiled together with the repertoire data. A later genetic analysis used genome-wide SNP genotypes for about 60% of the 666 donors, treating that subset as a discovery cohort. All discovery cohort repertoires had been generated on a single sequencing platform. HLA typing included class I and class II loci at four-digit resolution. The number of donors typed differed by locus, with 629-630 for A, B, C, DRB1 and DQB1, roughly 520 for DQA1, over 600 for DPA1, and 400 to 490 for DPB1. Four to six DR-DQ haplotypes were handled as single units for association and clustering, since linkage in the cohort was strong. Across 300 to 400 genotyped donors of the cohort, an average of 235,054 unique TCR beta nucleotide sequences per donor were sequenced, and 15% to 20% of those sequences were non-productive.

Libraries were built with the immunoSEQ multiplex PCR assay. The multiplex PCR relied on a mix of 60 forward primers for TCR Vbeta segments and 13 reverse primers for TCR Jbeta segments. The CDR3 region of rearranged TCR beta genes was amplified from genomic DNA with a multiplex PCR assay. Amplified TCR beta libraries were sequenced as 87-base-pair reads on the Illumina HiSeq System. Processing in the source paper ran as follows. A later analysis counted approximately 76 million unique TCR beta chains across the 666 repertoires, and around 9.9 million of these chains were shared by at least two donors. Raw reads were error-corrected and collapsed into unique sequences by a nearest-neighbor algorithm in which closely related sequences were merged to remove PCR and sequencing errors. Alignment of CDR3 sequences to IMGT reference sequences was used to assign V, D and J gene segments. Each retained sequence needed at least a six-nucleotide match to both a V gene segment and a J gene segment. A rearrangement counted as productive if the CDR3 had no stop codons and remained in frame with V and J, and every other rearrangement counted as non-productive. CDR3 was defined by IMGT convention, running from the second conserved V-encoded cysteine to the conserved J-encoded phenylalanine. In an earlier analysis of more than 550 of the donors, sequences lacking an unambiguous match to a single V gene segment were excluded. An earlier analysis of a few hundred of the donors called V segments functional above 56.7% productive rearrangements and segregating when the between-donor standard deviation exceeded 5%. A statistical classification framework was developed to diagnose cytomegalovirus status using the catalog of TCR beta chain sequences. V and J gene assignment, in a later analysis, came from comparing TCR nucleotide sequences with IMGT/GENE-DB human TR gene sequences. The TCRdist pipeline was used in a later analysis to assign CDR3 sequences and most-parsimonious VDJ recombination scenarios. In a later analysis, every TCR beta chain was defined by the combination of its CDR3 amino acid sequence and its V-gene family, and reads without a unique V-gene family were dropped. As a way to deal with suspected cross-contamination and a sequencing artifact, a later analysis dropped 500 to 700 nucleotide sequences that were highly shared and had low generation probability. A later analysis calculated a clonal expansion index for each public chain from normalized within-repertoire ranks of inferred template counts. In a later analysis, generation probabilities were computed using a VDJ recombination model fitted to out-of-frame rearrangements, and the results were checked against IGoR. A later analysis scored TCR-TCR, TCR-HLA and TCR-CMV co-occurrence with hypergeometric tests, applying a repertoire-size bias correction to TCR pairs. False discovery rates were estimated in a later analysis by permuting HLA or CMV assignments 20 times. In a later analysis, co-occurring TCRs were grouped with DBSCAN, and TCRdist sequence similarity was added when clustering was performed within HLA-allele-positive subsets. For co-occurrence clustering, repertoires with fewer than 30,000 or more than 120,000 public chains were excluded, along with roughly 5 repertoires with anomalous nucleotide sharing. This immuneACCESS table, as held by TCRdb, lists in-frame sequences with V and J called but not all clones. Of the missing ones, under half trace to an unresolved V gene in checked studies; the others have no known cause. D and trimming were read from the DNA, whereas the V and J calls and clone size are those reported in that table. The sample table records roughly 230,000 clones; around nine tenths of these occur just once. Roughly 1.6% of the sample is held by the ten biggest clonotypes.

CDR3 length: 15 amino acids, cysteine to phenylalanine. Just the 45-base CDR3 DNA is kept, in frame starting at base 1. Via the germline V gene (reference sequence), CDR1 is LNHDA and CDR2 SQIVND. This clone appeared once. It lacks a known antigen. The junction and the germline gene differ at one end; a read error may be behind it. What the work shows at the level of the full study, not this receptor alone: In a later genetic analysis, fewer N-insertions in productive TCRs were reported among donors in an Asian-associated ancestry cluster than the roughly 700-donor mean. The study listed around 160 TCR beta chains as associated with cytomegalovirus. In vitro tests confirmed that a few of the cytomegalovirus-associated TCR beta chains recognize cytomegalovirus antigens. Presence/absence analyses assumed roughly uniform sequencing depth across donors, an assumption that may not hold. For the cohort, immune exposure information was limited to CMV serostatus. While some public TCRs were present in many individuals, most TCR sequences turned up only very rarely across donors. In both the original and validation cohorts, the classifier was reported to diagnose cytomegalovirus status with high specificity and sensitivity. A further reported finding was that TCR beta sequences accurately predicted the HLA-A and HLA-B alleles for most subjects in the first cohort. Some IMGT-functional V segments, including TRBV6-2 and TRBV6-3, could not be distinguished by the 87-base-pair reads and were therefore excluded. In an earlier analysis of fewer than 750 of the donors, most TCR beta V segments were observed in productive rearrangements about 87% or about 30% of the time, broadly matching IMGT annotations. A cluster of highly shared sequence variants was judged likely to represent a technical artifact of the sequencing pipeline. In a later analysis, most CMV-associated TCR beta chains were found to appear HLA-restricted, with HLA associations seemingly driven largely by CMV exposure. In a later genetic analysis, a missense DCLRE1C variant was associated with V-gene and J-gene trimming of TCR beta chains, and the association was replicated in an independent cohort. It was suggested by the authors that the approach could potentially be generalized to other disease states and immunological phenotypes. Roughly 15 rarely observed V segments, including chromosome 9 orphons, were excluded from the earlier analysis of several hundred of the donors because counts were too low. A later analysis found that HLA-associated TCR beta chains were more clonally expanded and had lower generation probabilities than equally common non-associated chains. In a later analysis, 16,951 TCR beta sequences were associated with specific HLA alleles at a false discovery rate of 0.05. In this cohort, only TCR beta chains were sequenced, and detectable features were limited by the absence of alpha or paired-chain data. Linkage disequilibrium might explain the correlated functional status among segregating V segments, but an unknown experimental factor could not be ruled out. In a later analysis, several top co-occurrence clusters were reported to appear linked to parvovirus B19, influenza, CMV and Epstein-Barr virus. Assigning TCR associations to individual alleles was difficult when HLA alleles, especially DR and DQ, strongly co-occurred. In a later analysis, the rate of TCR association differed among HLA loci, with DRB1 alleles having the most associated TCRs and HLA-C alleles having the fewest. Because HLA typing was unavailable for some donors at each locus, only the typed subset was used in association tests.

The cohort consisted of hundreds of healthy bone marrow donors. Cohort members were all nominally healthy when sampled, although unrecorded immune exposures were likely present. The donor tested CMV seronegative and was one of the 352 seronegative cohort members. A peripheral blood sample was collected from each donor, and TCR beta sequencing was performed on peripheral blood mononuclear cells. Genomic DNA extraction from the blood cell samples was performed with the Qiagen DNeasy Blood Extraction Kit. The chain couples TRBV19 to TRBJ2-3; 11 bases in the junction line up with TRBD2. Sequenced material: PBMCs. The clonotype originates from a girl under 10 years old in good health and CMV-seronegative. The CDR3: CAASSGGSSTDMQYF. The DNA sequence is given as TGTGCCGCTTCTAGCGGGGGGTCTAGCACAGATATGCAGTATTTT. The entire variable domain, with the stretches around the CDR3 drawn from the reference TRBV19 and TRBJ2-3 proteins, is DGGITQSPKYLFRKEGQNVTLSCEQNLNHDAMYWYRQDPGQGLRLIYYSQIVNDFQKGDIAEGYSVSREKKESFPLTVTSAQKNPTAFYLCAASSGGSSTDMQYFGPGTRLTVL.